The 8 T cell receptor beta chains below were found in one sample sequenced in a study of glioma-infiltrating T cells. Amplification of TCR alpha and beta CDR3 regions from RNA used iRepertoire nested multiplex PCR. TCRdb called the multiplex PCR reads again in MiXCR, with one record for every CDR3 protein. The table lists 150,000 or so distinct CDR3 sequences, about two fifths of them singletons, with around 18% in the top ten. Input material: glioma tissue, nonneoplastic brain tissue, or PBMCs (not recorded which). These receptors all stem from a human donor with low-grade glioma or glioblastoma, undergoing nonglioma brain surgery, or in good health (not recorded which).

In the case of this clonotype: The junction and the germline gene differ at one end; a read error may be behind it. The gene calls are TRBV6-5 and TRBJ1-5, with D unresolved. Germline CDR1 is MNHEY and CDR2 is SVGAGI. The CDR3 runs 13 residues. In DNA, the CDR3 is TGTGCCAGCAGTGAATGGAGCAATCAGCACCAGCATTTT. It translates to CASSEWSNQHQHF.

This clonotype was picked up a small number of times. DNA of the CDR3: TGTGCCAGCAGTTTAGTGTGGGGACAGCCCCAGCATTTT. It is translated as CASSLVWGQPQHF. This chain uses TRBV27 with TRBJ1-5, with unresolved D. Germline CDR1 MNHEY, CDR2 SMNVEV (reference sequence). Trimming shortened V by 2 bases and J by 7 bases, and 9 bases separated the two germline ends. The CDR3 is 13 amino acids.

The chain uses TRBV3-1 and TRBJ2-1; D is unresolved. The CDR3 length is 16 residues. CDR1 is LGHDT, CDR2 YNNKEL, per germline (reference sequence). The V end was cut by 2 bases, the J end by 2 bases, with 13 bases between. CDR3 sequence: CASSQSPLSTYNEQFF. CDR3 in DNA: TGTGCCAGCAGCCAATCGCCGCTCAGCACCTACAATGAGCAGTTCTTC.

This clonotype was seen more than once but under ten times. V gene TRBV18 combines with J gene TRBJ2-5; the D is unclear. Germline V gives CDR1 KGHSH, CDR2 LQKENI. The CDR3 covers 13 residues. Deletions cut 3 bases from V and 3 bases from J, with 8 bases between. The CDR3 region is CASSPQWKETQYF. The DNA of the CDR3 is TGTGCCAGCTCACCTCAATGGAAAGAGACCCAGTACTTC.

A remark on this clonotype: Compared with germline, one end of the junction differs, possibly owing to a read error. The V and J genes are TRBV6-6 and TRBJ1-1; no reliable D call. This CDR3 has 13 residues. The germline CDR1 and CDR2 sequences are MNHNY and SVGAGI (reference sequence). CDR3 in DNA: TGTGCCAGCAGTTACTTAGGGAACACTGGAGCTTTCTTT. This gives the protein CASSYLGNTGAFF.

The chain has TRBV6-2 or TRBV6-3 and TRBJ1-5; a possible D gene is TRBD1 (5 bases). With 5 bases removed from V and 0 bases from J, the gap between germline ends came to 11 bases. Looked up from germline, CDR1 is MNHEY and CDR2 is SVGEGT. The CDR3 extends over 15 amino acids. CDR3 DNA: TGTGCCAGCAGTCCCCGGGACGGTAGCAATCAGCCCCAGCATTTT. This gives the protein CASSPRDGSNQPQHF.

This clonotype was seen only a few times. V gene TRBV20-1 combines with J gene TRBJ2-7, with D possibly being TRBD1 or TRBD2 (7 bases each). V was pared by 6 bases and J by 3 bases, with 18 bases between. The CDR3 is 14 residues long. The germline V gene has CDR1 DFQATT and CDR2 SNEGSKA (reference sequence). In DNA, the CDR3 is TGCAGTGCCCTACCAGGGGGGGGAGGCTACGAGCAGTACTTC. Encoded protein: CSALPGGGGYEQYF.

V is TRBV5-6 and J is TRBJ1-1; the D gene is possibly TRBD1 (6 bases). V was trimmed by 3 bases and J by 1 base, leaving 13 bases between them. This CDR3 region has 15 residues. Per germline, CDR1 SGHDT and CDR2 YYEEEE. CDR3 nucleotide sequence: TGTGCCAGCAGCTCCCCTCCCAGGGGGAACACTGAAGCTTTCTTT. The encoded protein is CASSSPPRGNTEAFF.